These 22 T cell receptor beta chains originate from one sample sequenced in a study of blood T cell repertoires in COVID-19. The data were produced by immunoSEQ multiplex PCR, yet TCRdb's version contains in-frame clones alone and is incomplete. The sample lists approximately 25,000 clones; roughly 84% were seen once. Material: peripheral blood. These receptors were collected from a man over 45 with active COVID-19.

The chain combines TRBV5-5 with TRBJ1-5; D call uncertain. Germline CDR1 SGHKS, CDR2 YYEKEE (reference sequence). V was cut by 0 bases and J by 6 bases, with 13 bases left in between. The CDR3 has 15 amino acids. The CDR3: CASSLARQPFQPQHF. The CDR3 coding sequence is TGTGCCAGCAGCTTGGCGCGCCAACCTTTTCAGCCCCAGCATTTT. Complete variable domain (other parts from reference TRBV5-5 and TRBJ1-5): DAGVTQSPTHLIKTRGQQVTLRCSPISGHKSVSWYQQVLGQGPQFIFQYYEKEERGRGNFPDRFSARQFPNYSSELNVNALLLGDSALYLCASSLARQPFQPQHFGDGTRLSIL.

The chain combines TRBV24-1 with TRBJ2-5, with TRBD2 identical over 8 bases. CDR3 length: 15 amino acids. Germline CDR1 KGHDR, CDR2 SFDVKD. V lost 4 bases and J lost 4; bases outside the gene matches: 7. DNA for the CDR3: TGTGCCACCAGTGACCCGGGAGGGTCCCGAGAGACCCAGTACTTC. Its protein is CATSDPGGSRETQYF.

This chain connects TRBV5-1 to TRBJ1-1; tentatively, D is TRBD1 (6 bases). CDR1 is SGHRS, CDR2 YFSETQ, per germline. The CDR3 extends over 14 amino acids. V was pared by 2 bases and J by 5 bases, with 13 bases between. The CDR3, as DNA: TGCGCCAGCAGCTTTGGACAGCCGGTAACTGAAGCTTTCTTT. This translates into CASSFGQPVTEAFF.

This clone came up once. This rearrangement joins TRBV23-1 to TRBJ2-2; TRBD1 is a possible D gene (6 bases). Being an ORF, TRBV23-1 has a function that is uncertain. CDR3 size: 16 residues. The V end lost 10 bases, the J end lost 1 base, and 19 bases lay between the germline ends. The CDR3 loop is CANLGALTKNTGELFF. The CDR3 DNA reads TGCGCCAACTTGGGGGCCCTAACCAAGAACACCGGGGAGCTGTTTTTT.

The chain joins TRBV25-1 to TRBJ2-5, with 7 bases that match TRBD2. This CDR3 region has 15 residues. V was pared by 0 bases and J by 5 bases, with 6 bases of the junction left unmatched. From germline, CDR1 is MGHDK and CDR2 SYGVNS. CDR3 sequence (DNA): TGTGCCAGCAGTGAATATCGCATGGGGGGGGAGACCCAGTACTTC. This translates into CASSEYRMGGETQYF.

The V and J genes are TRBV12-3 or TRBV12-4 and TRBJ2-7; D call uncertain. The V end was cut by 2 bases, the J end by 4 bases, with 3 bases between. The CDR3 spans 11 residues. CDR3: CASSLIYEQYF. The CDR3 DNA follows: TGTGCCAGCAGTTTAATATACGAGCAGTACTTC.

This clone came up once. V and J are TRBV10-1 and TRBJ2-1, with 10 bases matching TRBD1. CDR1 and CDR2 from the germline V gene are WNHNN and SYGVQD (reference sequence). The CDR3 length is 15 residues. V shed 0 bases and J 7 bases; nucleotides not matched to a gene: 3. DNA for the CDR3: TGCGCCAGCAGTGAGTCGGACAGGGGGGGGAATGAGCAGTTCTTC. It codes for CASSESDRGGNEQFF.

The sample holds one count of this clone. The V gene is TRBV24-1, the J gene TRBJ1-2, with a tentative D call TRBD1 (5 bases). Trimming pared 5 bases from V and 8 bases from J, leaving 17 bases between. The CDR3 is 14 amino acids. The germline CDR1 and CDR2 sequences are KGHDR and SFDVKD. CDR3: CATSARQPPWGYTF. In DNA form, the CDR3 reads TGTGCCACCAGTGCAAGACAGCCCCCATGGGGCTACACCTTC.

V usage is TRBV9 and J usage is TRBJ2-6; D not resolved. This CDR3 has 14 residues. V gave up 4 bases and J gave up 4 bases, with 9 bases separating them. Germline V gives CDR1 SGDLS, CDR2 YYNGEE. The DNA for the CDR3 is TGTGCCAGCAGCCCGCTAGGAGGGGCCAACGTCCTGACTTTC. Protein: CASSPLGGANVLTF.

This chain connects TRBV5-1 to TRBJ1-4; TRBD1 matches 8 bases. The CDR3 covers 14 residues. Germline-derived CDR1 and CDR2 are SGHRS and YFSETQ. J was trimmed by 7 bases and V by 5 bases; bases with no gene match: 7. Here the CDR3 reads CASSYGQGPEKLFF. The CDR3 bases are TGCGCCAGCAGTTACGGACAGGGCCCTGAAAAACTGTTTTTT.

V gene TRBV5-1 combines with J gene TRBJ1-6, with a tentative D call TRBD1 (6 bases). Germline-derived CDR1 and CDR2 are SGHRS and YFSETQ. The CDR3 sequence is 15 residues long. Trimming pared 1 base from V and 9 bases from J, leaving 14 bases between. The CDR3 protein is CASSLSQGISSPLHF. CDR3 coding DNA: TGCGCCAGCAGCTTGTCCCAGGGGATTAGTTCACCCCTCCACTTT.

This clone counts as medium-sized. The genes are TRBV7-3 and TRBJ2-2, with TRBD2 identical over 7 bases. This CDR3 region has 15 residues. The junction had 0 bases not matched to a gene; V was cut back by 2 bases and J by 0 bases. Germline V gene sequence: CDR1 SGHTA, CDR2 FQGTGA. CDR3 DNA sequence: TGTGCCAGCAGCTTAGGGGGGGCGAACACCGGGGAGCTGTTTTTT. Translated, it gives CASSLGGANTGELFF. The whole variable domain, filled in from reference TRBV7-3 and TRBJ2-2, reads GAGVSQTPSNKVTEKGKYVELRCDPISGHTALYWYRQSLGQGPEFLIYFQGTGAADDSGLPNDRFFAVRPEGSVSTLKIQRTERGDSAVYLCASSLGGANTGELFFGEGSRLTVL.

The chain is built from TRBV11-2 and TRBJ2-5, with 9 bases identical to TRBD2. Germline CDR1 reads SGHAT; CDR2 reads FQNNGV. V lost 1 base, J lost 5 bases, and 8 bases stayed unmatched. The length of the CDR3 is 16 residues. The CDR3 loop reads CASSLGTSAGVETQYF. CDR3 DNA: TGTGCCAGCAGCTTAGGGACTAGCGCTGGGGTGGAGACCCAGTACTTC.

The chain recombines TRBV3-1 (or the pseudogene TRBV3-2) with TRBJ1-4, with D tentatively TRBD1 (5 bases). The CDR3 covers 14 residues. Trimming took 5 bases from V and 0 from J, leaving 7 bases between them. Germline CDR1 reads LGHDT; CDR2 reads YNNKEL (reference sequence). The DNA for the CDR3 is TGTGCCAGCAGCGTCAGGGCAACTAATGAAAAACTGTTTTTT. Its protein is CASSVRATNEKLFF.

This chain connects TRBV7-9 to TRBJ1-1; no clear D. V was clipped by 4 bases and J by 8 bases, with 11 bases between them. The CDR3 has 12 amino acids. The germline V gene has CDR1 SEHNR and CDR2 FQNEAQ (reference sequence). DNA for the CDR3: TGTGCCAGCAGCTGGAGCACAACGGAAGCTTTCTTT. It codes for CASSWSTTEAFF.

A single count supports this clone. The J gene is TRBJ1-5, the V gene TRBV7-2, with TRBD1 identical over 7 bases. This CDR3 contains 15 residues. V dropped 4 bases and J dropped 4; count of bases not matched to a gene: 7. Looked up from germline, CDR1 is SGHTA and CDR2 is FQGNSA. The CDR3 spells CASSSEGQKNQPQHF. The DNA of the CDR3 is TGTGCCAGCAGCTCAGAGGGACAGAAGAATCAGCCCCAGCATTTT.

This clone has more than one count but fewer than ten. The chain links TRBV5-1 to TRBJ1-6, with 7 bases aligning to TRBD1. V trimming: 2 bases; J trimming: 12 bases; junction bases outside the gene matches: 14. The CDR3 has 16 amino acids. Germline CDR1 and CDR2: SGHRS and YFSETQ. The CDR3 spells CASSLGGLETVRPLHF. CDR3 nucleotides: TGCGCCAGCAGCTTAGGGGGCCTGGAGACCGTTCGACCCCTCCACTTT.

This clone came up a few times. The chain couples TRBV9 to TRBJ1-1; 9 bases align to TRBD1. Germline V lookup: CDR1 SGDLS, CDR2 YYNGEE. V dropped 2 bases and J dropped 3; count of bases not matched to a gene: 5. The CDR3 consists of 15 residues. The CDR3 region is CASSVSWTGDTEAFF. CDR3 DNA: TGTGCCAGCAGCGTCTCATGGACAGGGGACACTGAAGCTTTCTTT.

CDR3 protein: CASSADISSYNEQFF. CDR3 DNA: TGTGCCAGCTCCGCGGACATCAGCTCCTACAATGAGCAGTTCTTC. This chain uses TRBV18 with TRBJ2-1, with a possible D match to TRBD1 (5 bases). V lost 6 bases and J 0 bases, leaving 12 bases between the germline ends. CDR1 is KGHSH, CDR2 LQKENI, per germline. This CDR3 has 15 amino acids.

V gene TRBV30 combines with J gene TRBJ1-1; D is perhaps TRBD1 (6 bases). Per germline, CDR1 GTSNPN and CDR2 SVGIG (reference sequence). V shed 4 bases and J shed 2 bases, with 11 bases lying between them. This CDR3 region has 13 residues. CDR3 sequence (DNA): TGTGCCTGGATGAAGGGGGTTAACACTGAAGCTTTCTTT. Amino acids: CAWMKGVNTEAFF.

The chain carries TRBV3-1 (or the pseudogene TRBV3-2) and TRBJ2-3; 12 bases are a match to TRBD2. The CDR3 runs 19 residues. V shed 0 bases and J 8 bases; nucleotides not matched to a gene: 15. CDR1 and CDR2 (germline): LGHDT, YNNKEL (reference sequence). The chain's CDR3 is CASSQEDPGLAGGLVTQYF. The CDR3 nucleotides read TGTGCCAGCAGCCAAGAAGACCCTGGGCTAGCGGGGGGGCTCGTTACGCAGTATTTT.

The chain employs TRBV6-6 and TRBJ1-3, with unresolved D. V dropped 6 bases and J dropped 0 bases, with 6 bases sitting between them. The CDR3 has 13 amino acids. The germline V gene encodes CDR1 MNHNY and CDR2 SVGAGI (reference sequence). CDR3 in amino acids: CASSPSSGNTIYF. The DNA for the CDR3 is TGTGCCAGCAGCCCCTCCTCTGGAAACACCATATATTTT.